Included here is one T cell receptor (beta chain) sequence, with context. Measured with immunoSEQ multiplex PCR; TCRdb has only the in-frame clones, and not every one. Of some 260,000 clones in the sample, roughly 91% were seen once. Germline assignment: CDR1 SGHRS and CDR2 YFSETQ. Unmatched junction bases numbered 7, after V lost 4 bases and J lost 2 bases. This CDR3 contains 15 residues. The entry originates in a study of blood T cell repertoires in COVID-19. Study-level information: Acute and convalescent COVID-19 specimens originated in the United States, Italy and Spain. PBMCs, B-cell-depleted T cells, or T cells provided the cDNA or gDNA that made up the material.

This receptor was taken from a woman aged 40 to 50 who had recovered from COVID-19. This rearrangement joins TRBV5-1 to TRBJ1-2; 8 nucleotides align to TRBD1. The specimen was peripheral blood. CDR3 bases: TGCGCCAGCAGCACGCCACAGGGGGTAAACTATGGCTACACCTTC. Amino acids: CASSTPQGVNYGYTF. Drawing the rest from reference TRBV5-1 and TRBJ1-2, the complete variable domain is KAGVTQTPRYLIKTRGQQVTLSCSPISGHRSVSWYQQTPGQGLQFLFEYFSETQRNKGNFPGRFSGRQFSNSRSEMNVSTLELGDSALYLCASSTPQGVNYGYTFGSGTRLTVV.